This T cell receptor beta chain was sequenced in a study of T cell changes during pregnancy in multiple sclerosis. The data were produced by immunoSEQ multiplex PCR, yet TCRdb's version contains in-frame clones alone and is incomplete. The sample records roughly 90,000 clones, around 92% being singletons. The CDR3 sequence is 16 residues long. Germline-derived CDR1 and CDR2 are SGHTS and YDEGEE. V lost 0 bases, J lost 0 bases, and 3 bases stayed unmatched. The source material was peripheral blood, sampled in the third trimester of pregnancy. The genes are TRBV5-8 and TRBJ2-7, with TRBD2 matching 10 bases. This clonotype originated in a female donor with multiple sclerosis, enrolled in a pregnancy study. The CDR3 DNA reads TGTGCCAGCAGCTTGGGGACTAGCGGAAACTCCTACGAGCAGTACTTC. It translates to CASSLGTSGNSYEQYF.